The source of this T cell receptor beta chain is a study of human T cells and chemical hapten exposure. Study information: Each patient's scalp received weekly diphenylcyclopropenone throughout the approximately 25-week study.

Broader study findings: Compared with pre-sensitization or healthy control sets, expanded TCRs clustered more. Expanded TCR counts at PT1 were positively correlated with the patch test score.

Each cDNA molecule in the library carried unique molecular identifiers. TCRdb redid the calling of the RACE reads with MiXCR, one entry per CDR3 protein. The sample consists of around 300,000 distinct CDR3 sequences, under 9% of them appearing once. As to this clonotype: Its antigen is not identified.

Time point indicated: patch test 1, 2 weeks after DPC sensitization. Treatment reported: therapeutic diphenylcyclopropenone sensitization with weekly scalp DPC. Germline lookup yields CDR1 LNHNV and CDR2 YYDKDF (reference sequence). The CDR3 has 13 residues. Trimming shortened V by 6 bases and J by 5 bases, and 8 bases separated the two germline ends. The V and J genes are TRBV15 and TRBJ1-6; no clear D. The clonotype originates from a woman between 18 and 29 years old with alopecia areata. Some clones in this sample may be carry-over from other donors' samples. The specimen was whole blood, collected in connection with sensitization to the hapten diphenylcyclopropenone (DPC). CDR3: CATRYTNNSPLHF. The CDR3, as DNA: TGTGCCACCAGGTACACAAATAATTCACCCCTCCACTTT.